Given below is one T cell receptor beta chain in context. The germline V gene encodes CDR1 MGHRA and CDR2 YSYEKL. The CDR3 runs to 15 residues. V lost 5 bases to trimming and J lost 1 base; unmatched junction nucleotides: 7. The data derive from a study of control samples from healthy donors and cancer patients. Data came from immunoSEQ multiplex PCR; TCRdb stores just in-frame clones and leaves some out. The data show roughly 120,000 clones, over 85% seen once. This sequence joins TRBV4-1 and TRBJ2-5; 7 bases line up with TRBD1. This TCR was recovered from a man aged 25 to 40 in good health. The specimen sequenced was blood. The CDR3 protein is CASSLAWTGQETQYF. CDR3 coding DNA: TGCGCCAGCAGCTTGGCTTGGACAGGCCAAGAGACCCAGTACTTC.